Here is one T cell receptor (beta chain) with its context. Its cognate antigen has yet to be identified. An end of the junction does not agree with germline; a read error may underlie this. The sample's time point label, in plain terms: baseline before first vaccination. Samples from vaccinated people were obtained from the UK trials COV001 and COV002, which included a single-blind randomized controlled phase 2/3 trial of AZD1222 (ChAdOx1 nCoV-19) in healthy adults. For TCRbeta chain sequencing, PBMC samples from trial participants were taken at day 0 and at day 28 after the second dose. The data are from a study of T cell responses to AZD1222 COVID-19 vaccine (dated by TCRdb to about 2021). About the full investigation: AZD1222 recipients with second doses at about 4 weeks or about 12 weeks were pooled, because spike-specific TCR depth and breadth did not differ between schedules. Trial participants were enrolled into age subgroups of 18-55, 56-69 and 70-plus years, which contained roughly 140, 27 and 60 TCR-sequenced participants, respectively. TCR sequencing was performed for about 240 trial participants, of whom around 200 were given two doses of AZD1222 and around 26 were given two doses of MenACWY control vaccine. Results the study describes overall, beyond this receptor: After two AZD1222 doses, spike-specific TCR breadth and depth were significantly higher than at day 0 and than in MenACWY recipients. In the small 56-69-year group, the increase in depth fell short of significance, most likely because of low power. Participants were mostly white British, with more females than males. The authors suggested clonal diversity may have been underestimated. The vaccine-associated CD4 TCRs covered the entire spike protein, and the dominant responses fell in regions 160-218 and 743-854. Conclusions about previously exposed vaccinees were limited because only six AZD1222 recipients were SARS-CoV-2 seropositive at baseline. Nearly half of unique spike-specific TCRs reportedly recognized epitopes outside regions mutated in the B.1.351 and B.1.1.7 variants. Because no day 14 peak-response samples were available, the repertoires could be characterized only after the peak T cell response.

Counted from cysteine to phenylalanine, this CDR3 has 13 amino acids. The retained sequence is limited to the CDR3, 39 bases, with the frame set at the first base. Taken from the germline V gene, the CDR1 and CDR2 loops are SNHLY and FYNNEI. The CDR3 regions of human TCRbeta chains were analyzed by immunosequencing. The study's processing was this. Repertoire TCRs were matched against a reference library of SARS-CoV-2-specific TCRs generated with the MIRA antigen-specificity platform. Breadth meant the fraction of unique TCRs that were SARS-CoV-2-associated, whereas depth meant the fraction of total T cells that were SARS-CoV-2-associated. Using the MIRA data, each spike-specific TCR was assigned both to the spike region to which the TCR was reactive and to a CD4 or CD8 class. Log10-transformed breadth and depth values were compared by one-way ANOVA with Sidak's multiple comparisons tests. TCRdb's version of the immuneACCESS table is confined to in-frame rearrangements and falls short of the full clone set. An unresolved V gene accounts for under half of the shortfall where checked; the remainder is of unknown origin. Clone size and V and J calls were adopted from that table, with D and trimming inferred from the DNA. The table for this sample lists 100,000 to 150,000 clones; 87% of them were counted only once. The ten largest clones capture approximately 1.6% of the sample.

The input for sequencing was peripheral blood, taken on day 0 of AZD1222 vaccination. The V and J genes are TRBV2 and TRBJ2-1; the D gene is possibly TRBD2, with 7 bases matching. The clonotype was recovered from an adult in good health. The DNA sequence is TGTGCCAGCAGGGAAGGGGGGGCCGGTGAGCAGTTCTTC. Its protein product is CASREGGAGEQFF.